This T cell receptor (beta chain) was observed in a study of identical twins (dated by TCRdb to the mid-2010s). In the study overall: To test whether fetal clonotypes persist, the study used deep sequencing on TCR alpha and beta repertoires from monozygotic twins, unrelated adults of various ages, and cord blood. To rule out contamination, the twin experiments were replicated at different times with different library preparation protocols. The research as a whole found: Out-of-frame TCR alpha sharing in monozygotic twins was systematically underestimated by recombination models, whereas sharing between unrelated individuals was in agreement with the recombination models. Because the same donors could not be followed over many years, conclusions were based on cross-sectional statistical analysis. Fewer insertions were carried by abundant cord blood beta clonotypes, a similar but weaker trend appeared in young adult naive repertoires, and no such trend appeared in memory repertoires. Compared with coincidental sharing between unrelated individuals, out-of-frame TCR alpha sequences shared between twins had an excess of sequences with low generation probability. A weaker excess of twin sharing was found in beta out-of-frame sequences because the signal-to-noise ratio was lowered by fewer shared sequences. Invariant T cells such as MAIT and iNKT could partly confound zero-insertion analyses, although diverse VJ usage argued against such confounding for most clonotypes.

Receptor amplification or capture employed 5' RACE. The reads were generated on an Illumina HiSeq 2000. A universal primer binding site was introduced by template switching, and a unique molecular identifier was present in the final cDNA, enabling accurate counting of TCR cDNA molecules. First-strand cDNA for TCR alpha and beta chains was synthesized from specific primers in the conserved constant-segment region. To control for contamination, every cDNA library carried two barcodes: a SMART-Mk sample barcode plus Illumina barcodes. TruSeq adapter sequences and Illumina sample barcodes were added in two successive PCR steps. Sequencing of the TCR alpha and beta cDNA libraries was done on the Illumina HiSeq platform using custom primers. As for the original processing: MiGEC was used to process raw reads and extract unique molecular identifiers, and MiXCR was used to find CDR3 positions. For each individual, recombination models were inferred using an EM algorithm with the repgenHMM and IGoR tools. Shared clonotypes were analyzed with the tcR package in R, and sharing was normalized by the product of cloneset sizes. To study raw recombination free of thymic and clonal selection effects, out-of-frame nonproductive sequences were analyzed. TCRdb reanalyzed the raw reads on its own, using fastp at Q25 for trimming and MiXCR for clone calling, and kept in-frame beta chains. Identical CDR3 proteins give one entry, which carries the most common genes and DNA. The V and J calls come from TCRdb's annotation, not from the publication. Recorded for this sample are a few hundred thousand distinct CDR3 sequences; more than 9% of them occurred a single time. The ten biggest clones cover more than 2.5% of the sample.

Every donor was a healthy Caucasian. Three pairs of female monozygotic twins, all aged about 18 to 30 years, made up the twin cohort. RNA for TCR libraries was isolated from peripheral blood mononuclear cells. Remarks on this clonotype: Its antigen is not yet known. No clone much larger than this one lies a single base away; base qualities are absent.

These data were also reused for a study on yellow fever vaccine responses in identical twins. That second publication adds: The T cell response to vaccination in identical twins was reported by the authors to appear partly convergent and partly personalized. In identical twins, the study followed T cell clones that responded to the vaccine with precision.

Specimen: PBMCs. The clonotype comes from a young woman in good health.

Here is the DNA: TGTGCTAGTGGTTTGGTACAAGCGGGAAGCTACAATGAGCAGTTCTTC. Its protein is CASGLVQAGSYNEQFF. The sequence is built from TRBV12-5 and TRBJ2-1, and TRBD2 aligns with 7 junction nucleotides. From cysteine to phenylalanine, the CDR3 is 16 amino acids long. Only the CDR3 region is kept as DNA, spanning 48 bases read in frame from base 1. V and J are trimmed by 0 bases and 3 bases, and the gene matches miss 5 bases of the junction. The germline V gene encodes CDR1 LGHNT and CDR2 FRNRAP.